The 15 T cell receptor beta chains below were found in one sample sequenced in a study of blood T cells in healthy people across ages. With a J-beta primer mix and a sample-barcoded 5' primer, a second PCR ran roughly 6 to 12 cycles. TCRdb independently ran MiXCR on the 5' RACE reads; one entry per CDR3 protein. The table records around 1,700,000 distinct CDR3 sequences, 28% of them present only once. The sequencing input was blood. The origin of the receptors is a woman aged 25 to 39 in good health.

This clonotype was detected a few times. The V call is TRBV20-1, the J call TRBJ1-1; D possibly corresponds to TRBD1 (6 bases). CDR3 size: 14 residues. From germline, CDR1 is DFQATT and CDR2 SNEGSKA (reference sequence). Trimming pared 6 bases from V and 0 bases from J, leaving 14 bases between. Written as DNA, the CDR3 is TGCAGTGCCGCACGTGGACAGTTGAACACTGAAGCTTTCTTT. It codes for CSAARGQLNTEAFF.

The DNA for the CDR3 is TGCAGTGCCCTGACCGACTCCAGGGGGGCAGATACGCAGTATTTT. Amino acids: CSALTDSRGADTQYF. The chain uses TRBV20-1 and TRBJ2-3; weak D call: TRBD1 (7 bases). CDR1 and CDR2 (germline): DFQATT, SNEGSKA (reference sequence). Trimming stripped 6 bases from V and 4 bases from J, with 20 bases between. The CDR3 contains 15 residues.

This clonotype was observed a handful of times. The V gene is TRBV3-1, the J gene TRBJ2-1, with D tentatively TRBD2 (7 bases). The ends were cut back, 4 bases at V and 8 bases at J, with 24 bases in the middle. CDR1 and CDR2 from the germline V gene are LGHDT and YNNKEL (reference sequence). The CDR3 is 17 amino acids. CDR3: CASSRPLGGGGLYEQFF. The CDR3 DNA reads TGTGCCAGCAGCCGACCCCTCGGTGGGGGGGGCCTTTATGAGCAGTTCTTC.

The chain joins TRBV27 to TRBJ1-5; D remains ambiguous. CDR1 MNHEY and CDR2 SMNVEV come from the germline V gene (reference sequence). The germline V and J ends were trimmed by 5 bases and 0 bases, with 11 bases remaining between them. The CDR3 has 15 residues. This CDR3 reads CASSPQWDSNQPQHF. The CDR3 DNA reads TGTGCCAGCAGTCCACAGTGGGATAGCAATCAGCCCCAGCATTTT.

As for this clonotype: The junction shows a germline mismatch at one end, possibly a read error. This chain connects TRBV3-1 to TRBJ2-1; 7 nucleotides line up with TRBD2. The length of the CDR3 is 14 residues. The germline gives CDR1 LGHDT, CDR2 YNNKEL (reference sequence). The CDR3, as DNA: TGTGCCTGCAGGGTAGCGGGCTCCTACAATGAGCAGTTCTTC. Amino acids: CACRVAGSYNEQFF.

This clonotype has a count of ten or more. The chain has TRBV29-1 and TRBJ1-2; 7 bases map to TRBD1. The CDR3 length is 13 residues. In germline, CDR1 is SQVTM, CDR2 ANQGSEA. After removal of 6 bases from V and 4 bases from J, the junction contained 8 bases not matched to a gene. CDR3 in amino acids: CSVHTTGTYGYTF. CDR3 in DNA: TGCAGCGTCCATACGACAGGGACCTATGGCTACACCTTC.

The rearrangement uses TRBV29-1 and TRBJ2-1; D unresolved. The closer fit of TRBJ2-7 to the DNA end suggests the J call may be wrong. This CDR3 comprises 12 residues. Germline CDR1 and CDR2: SQVTM and ANQGSEA. The CDR3 coding sequence is TGCAGCGTCTTAAAGTCATACAATGAGCAGTACTTC. It translates to CSVLKSYNEQYF.

The genes are TRBV20-1 and TRBJ2-7; 9 positions match TRBD1. Trimming cost V 7 bases and J 3 bases; bases outside gene matches: 7. CDR3 length equals 13 residues. Germline values: CDR1 DFQATT, CDR2 SNEGSKA (reference sequence). The CDR3 sequence is CSGAPGQGYEQYF. In DNA form, the CDR3 reads TGCAGTGGGGCCCCGGGACAGGGCTACGAGCAGTACTTC.

The chain recombines TRBV12-3 or TRBV12-4 with TRBJ2-1; unclear D gene. V lost 2 bases and J lost 8, with 13 bases in between. CDR3 length: 14 residues. The CDR3 DNA is TGTGCCAGCAGTTTAATGGGTCCGTCCGATGAGCAGTTCTTC. Its translation is CASSLMGPSDEQFF.

This clonotype came up once. This chain joins TRBV14 and TRBJ1-2; D gene unclear. Looked up from germline, CDR1 is SGHDN and CDR2 is FVKESK. The CDR3 covers 14 residues. V dropped 0 bases and J dropped 8 bases, with 13 bases sitting between them. CDR3 sequence (DNA): TGTGCCAGCAGCCAAGATCCCGTAGGGAGGGGCTACACCTTC. Translation gives CASSQDPVGRGYTF.

In the case of this clonotype: Being one base from a much bigger clone, this may be a read error. This chain uses TRBV24-1 with TRBJ2-1, with D possibly being TRBD1 (5 bases). The DNA end is a closer match to TRBJ2-7, so the J assignment may be wrong. The germline gives CDR1 KGHDR, CDR2 SFDVKD. The CDR3 covers 15 residues. The CDR3 loop is CATSLQEPSYNEQYF. In DNA form, the CDR3 reads TGTGCCACCAGTTTACAGGAGCCTTCCTACAATGAGCAGTACTTC.

The chain recombines TRBV24-1 with TRBJ2-5; 10 nucleotides match TRBD2. Germline loops: CDR1 KGHDR, CDR2 SFDVKD. The junction had 3 bases not matched to a gene; V was cut back by 5 bases and J by 1 base. The CDR3 has 15 residues. In DNA form, the CDR3 reads TGTGCCACCAGTGTCTCTAGCGGGAGCCAAGAGACCCAGTACTTC. Its protein product is CATSVSSGSQETQYF.

The table lists this clonotype with a few counts. CDR3 coding DNA: TGTGCCAGCAGCTTAAGTGGGACTTCTCCGCTAGCGTCCAGAGATACGCAGTATTTT. Amino acids: CASSLSGTSPLASRDTQYF. The chain recombines TRBV7-2 with TRBJ2-3, with a tentative D call TRBD2 (6 bases). Trimming cost V 2 bases and J 5 bases, with 26 bases left between them. Germline values: CDR1 SGHTA, CDR2 FQGNSA. This CDR3 has 19 amino acids.

This clonotype showed up just a few times. This chain joins TRBV10-3 and TRBJ2-7; D not resolved. V was shortened by 6 bases and J by 0 bases, with 6 bases between the two germline ends. Germline values: CDR1 ENHRY, CDR2 SYGVKD. The CDR3 consists of 12 residues. DNA for the CDR3: TGTGCCATCAGAGGTGTCTCCTACGAGCAGTACTTC. Its translation: CAIRGVSYEQYF.

The genes are TRBV12-3 or TRBV12-4 and TRBJ1-6; D gene unclear. The CDR3 is 14 residues long. V lost 2 bases and J lost 7, with 9 bases in between. The CDR3 DNA reads TGTGCCAGCAGTTTAAGGCAGAAGAATTCACCCCTCCACTTT. Its translation is CASSLRQKNSPLHF.